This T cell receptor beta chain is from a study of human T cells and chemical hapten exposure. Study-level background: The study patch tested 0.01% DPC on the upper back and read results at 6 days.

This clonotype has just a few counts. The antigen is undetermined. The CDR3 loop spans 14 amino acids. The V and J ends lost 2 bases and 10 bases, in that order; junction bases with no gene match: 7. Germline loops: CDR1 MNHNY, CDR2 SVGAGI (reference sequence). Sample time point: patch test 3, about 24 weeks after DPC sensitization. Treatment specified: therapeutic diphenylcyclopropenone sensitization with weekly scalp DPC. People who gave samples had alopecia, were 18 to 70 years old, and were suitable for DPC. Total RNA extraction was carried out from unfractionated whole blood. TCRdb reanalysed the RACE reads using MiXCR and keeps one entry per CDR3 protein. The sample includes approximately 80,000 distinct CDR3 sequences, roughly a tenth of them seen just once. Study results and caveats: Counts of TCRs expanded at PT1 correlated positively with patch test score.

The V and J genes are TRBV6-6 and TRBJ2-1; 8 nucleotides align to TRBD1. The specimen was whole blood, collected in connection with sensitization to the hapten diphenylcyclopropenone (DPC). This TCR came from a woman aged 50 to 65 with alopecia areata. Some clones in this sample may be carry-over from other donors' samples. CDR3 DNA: TGTGCCAGCAGTTACCCGGGACAGGCATGGGAGCAGTTCTTC. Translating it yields CASSYPGQAWEQFF.